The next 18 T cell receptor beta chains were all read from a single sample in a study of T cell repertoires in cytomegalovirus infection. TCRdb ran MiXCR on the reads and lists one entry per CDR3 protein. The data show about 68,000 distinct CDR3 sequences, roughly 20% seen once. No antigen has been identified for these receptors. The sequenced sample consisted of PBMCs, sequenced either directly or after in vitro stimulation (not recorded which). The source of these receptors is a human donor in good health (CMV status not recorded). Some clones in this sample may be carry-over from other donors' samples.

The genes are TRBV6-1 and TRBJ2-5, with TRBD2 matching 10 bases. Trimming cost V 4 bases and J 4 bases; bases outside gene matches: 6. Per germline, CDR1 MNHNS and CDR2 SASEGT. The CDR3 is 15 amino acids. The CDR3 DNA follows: TGTGCCAGCAGTGGGCTAGCGGGAGCAGGAGAGACCCAGTACTTC. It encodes CASSGLAGAGETQYF.

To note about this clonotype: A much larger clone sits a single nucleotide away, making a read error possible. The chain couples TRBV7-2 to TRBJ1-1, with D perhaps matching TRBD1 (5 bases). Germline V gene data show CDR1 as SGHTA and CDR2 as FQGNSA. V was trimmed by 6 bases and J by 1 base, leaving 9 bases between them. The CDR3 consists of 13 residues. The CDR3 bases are TGTACCAGCAGGGGACGGGGGAACACTGAAGCTTTCTTT. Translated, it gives CTSRGRGNTEAFF.

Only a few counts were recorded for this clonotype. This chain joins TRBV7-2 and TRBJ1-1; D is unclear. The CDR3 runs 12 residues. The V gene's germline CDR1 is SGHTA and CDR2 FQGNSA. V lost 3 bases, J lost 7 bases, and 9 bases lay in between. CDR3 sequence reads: CASSFSRYEAFF. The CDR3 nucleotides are TGTGCCAGCAGCTTTTCCCGTTATGAAGCTTTCTTT.

Here the CDR3 reads CASSIAPATDTQYF. The DNA for the CDR3 is TGTGCCAGTAGTATAGCCCCCGCCACAGATACGCAGTATTTT. The V and J genes are TRBV19 and TRBJ2-3, with D uncertain. Germline-derived CDR1 and CDR2 are LNHDA and SQIVND (reference sequence). This CDR3 contains 14 residues. V was trimmed by 1 base and J by 2 bases, leaving 7 bases between them. Based on the CDR3 plus reference TRBV19 and TRBJ2-3, the full variable domain is DGGITQSPKYLFRKEGQNVTLSCEQNLNHDAMYWYRQDPGQGLRLIYYSQIVNDFQKGDIAEGYSVSREKKESFPLTVTSAQKNPTAFYLCASSIAPATDTQYFGPGTRLTVL.

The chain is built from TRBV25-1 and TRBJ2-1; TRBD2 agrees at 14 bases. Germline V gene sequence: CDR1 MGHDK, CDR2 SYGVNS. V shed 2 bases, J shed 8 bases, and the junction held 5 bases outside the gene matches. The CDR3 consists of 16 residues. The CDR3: CASSEPGLAGADEQFF. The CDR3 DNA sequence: TGTGCCAGCAGTGAACCGGGACTAGCGGGAGCAGATGAGCAGTTCTTC.

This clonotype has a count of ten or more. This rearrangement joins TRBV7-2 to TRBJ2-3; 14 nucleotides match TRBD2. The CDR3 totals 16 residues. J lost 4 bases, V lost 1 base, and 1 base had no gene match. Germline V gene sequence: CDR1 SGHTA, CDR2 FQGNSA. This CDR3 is CASSLGTSGRPDTQYF. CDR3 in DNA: TGTGCCAGCAGCTTAGGGACTAGCGGGAGGCCAGATACGCAGTATTTT. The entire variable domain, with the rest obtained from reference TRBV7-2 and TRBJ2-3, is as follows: GAGVSQSPSNKVTEKGKDVELRCDPISGHTALYWYRQSLGQGLEFLIYFQGNSAPDKSGLPSDRFSAERTGGSVSTLTIQRTQQEDSAVYLCASSLGTSGRPDTQYFGPGTRLTVL.

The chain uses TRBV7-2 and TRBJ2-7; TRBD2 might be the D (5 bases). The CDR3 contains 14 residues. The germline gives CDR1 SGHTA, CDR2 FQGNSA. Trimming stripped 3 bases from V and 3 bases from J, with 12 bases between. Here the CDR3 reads CASSFAGKDYEQYF. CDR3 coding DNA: TGTGCCAGCAGCTTTGCCGGGAAGGACTACGAGCAGTACTTC.

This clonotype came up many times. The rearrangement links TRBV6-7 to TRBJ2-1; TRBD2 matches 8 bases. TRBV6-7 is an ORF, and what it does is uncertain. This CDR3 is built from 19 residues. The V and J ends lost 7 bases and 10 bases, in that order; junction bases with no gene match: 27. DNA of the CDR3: TGTGCCAGCATCCCTCGGACCCCCCCGACTAGCGCCCTTACACTGGAGCAGTTCTTC. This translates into CASIPRTPPTSALTLEQFF.

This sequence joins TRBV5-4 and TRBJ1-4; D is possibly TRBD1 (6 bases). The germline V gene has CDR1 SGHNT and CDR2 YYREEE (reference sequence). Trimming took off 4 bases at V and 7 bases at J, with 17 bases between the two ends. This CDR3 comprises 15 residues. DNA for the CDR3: TGTGCCAGCAGCCCAACAGGGATTGGAGGTGAAAAACTGTTTTTT. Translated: CASSPTGIGGEKLFF. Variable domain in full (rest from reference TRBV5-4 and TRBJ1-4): ETGVTQSPTHLIKTRGQQVTLRCSSQSGHNTVSWYQQALGQGPQFIFQYYREEENGRGNFPPRFSGLQFPNYSSELNVNALELDDSALYLCASSPTGIGGEKLFFGSGTQLSVL.

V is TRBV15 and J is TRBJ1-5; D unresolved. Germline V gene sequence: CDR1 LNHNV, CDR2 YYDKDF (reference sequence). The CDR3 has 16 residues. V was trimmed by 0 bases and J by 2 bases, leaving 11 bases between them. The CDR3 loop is CATSRDSPEGNQPQHF. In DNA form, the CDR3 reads TGTGCCACCAGCAGAGATAGCCCGGAGGGCAATCAGCCCCAGCATTTT.

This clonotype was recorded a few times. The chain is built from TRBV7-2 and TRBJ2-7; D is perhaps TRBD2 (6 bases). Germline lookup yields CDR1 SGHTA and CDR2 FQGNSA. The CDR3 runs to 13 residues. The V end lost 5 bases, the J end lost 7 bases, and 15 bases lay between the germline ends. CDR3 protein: CASSPDIRGEQYV. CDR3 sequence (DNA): TGTGCCAGCAGCCCGGACATCCGGGGGGAGCAGTACGTC.

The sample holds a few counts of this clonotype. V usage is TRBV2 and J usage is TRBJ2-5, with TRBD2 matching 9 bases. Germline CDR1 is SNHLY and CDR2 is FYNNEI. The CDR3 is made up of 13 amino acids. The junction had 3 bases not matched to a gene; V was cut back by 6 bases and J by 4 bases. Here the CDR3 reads CASRGGLAETQYF. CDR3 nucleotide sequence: TGTGCCAGCAGGGGGGGACTAGCAGAGACCCAGTACTTC.

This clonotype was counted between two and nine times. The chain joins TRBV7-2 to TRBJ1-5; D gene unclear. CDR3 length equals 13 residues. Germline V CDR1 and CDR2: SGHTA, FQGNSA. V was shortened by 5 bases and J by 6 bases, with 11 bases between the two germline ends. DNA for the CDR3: TGTGCCAGCAGCCCTAGCGACCCTCAGCCCCAGCATTTT. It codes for CASSPSDPQPQHF.

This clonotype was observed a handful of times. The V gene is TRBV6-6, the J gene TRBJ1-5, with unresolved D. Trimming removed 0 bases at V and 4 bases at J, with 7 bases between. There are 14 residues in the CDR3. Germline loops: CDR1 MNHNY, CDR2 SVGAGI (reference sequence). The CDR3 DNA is TGTGCCAGCAGTTACTCGAGCGGGAATCAGCCCCAGCATTTT. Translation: CASSYSSGNQPQHF.

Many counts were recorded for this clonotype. CDR3 residues: CASSSRTSSFYYNEQFF. DNA for the CDR3: TGTGCCAGCAGCTCCCGGACTAGCAGCTTTTACTACAATGAGCAGTTCTTC. V and J are TRBV7-2 and TRBJ2-1; TRBD2 matches at 8 bases. Germline assignment: CDR1 SGHTA and CDR2 FQGNSA. The length of the CDR3 is 17 residues. Losses at the gene ends were 4 bases for V and 3 bases for J; bases not matched to a gene: 11.

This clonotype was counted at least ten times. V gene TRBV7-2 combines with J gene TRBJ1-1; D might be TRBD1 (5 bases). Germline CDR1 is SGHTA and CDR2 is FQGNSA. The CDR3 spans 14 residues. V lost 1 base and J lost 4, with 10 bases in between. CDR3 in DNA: TGTGCCAGCAGCTTAGGTTTGGGGCGCACTGAAGCTTTCTTT. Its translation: CASSLGLGRTEAFF.

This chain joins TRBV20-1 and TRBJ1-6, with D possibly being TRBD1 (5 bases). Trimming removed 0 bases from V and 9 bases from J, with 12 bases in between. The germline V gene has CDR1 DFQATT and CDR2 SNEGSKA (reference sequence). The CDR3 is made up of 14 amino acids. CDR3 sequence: CSAREGLGSSPLHF. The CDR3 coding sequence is TGCAGTGCTAGAGAGGGACTGGGGAGTTCACCCCTCCACTTT.

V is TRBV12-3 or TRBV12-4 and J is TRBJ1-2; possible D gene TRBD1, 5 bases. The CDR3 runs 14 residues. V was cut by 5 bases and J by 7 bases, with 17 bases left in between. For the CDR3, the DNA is TGTGCCAGCAGTCTCGGGACTACGACTGCTGGCTACACCTTC. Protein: CASSLGTTTAGYTF.